A selection of T cell receptor beta chains follows, all from one sample in a study of OX40 agonist ivuxolimab in advanced cancers. Assay used: immunoSEQ multiplex PCR; TCRdb lists only in-frame clones, some missing. The sample contains about 75,000 clones, about nine tenths of which appear only once. The sequencing used CD4+ or CD8+ T cells sorted from blood, collected in a trial of the OX40 agonist ivuxolimab. Every receptor here comes from an adult with an advanced solid tumor such as melanoma, head and neck, liver or kidney cancer. CDR3s include the opening cysteine and the closing phenylalanine or tryptophan. D genes are given only for firm matches. A clone size is listed for some rows: how often the clone was seen (once, few, many), or a class if it is expanded.

clone_size j_call v_call d_call cdr3_nt cdr3_aa
. TRBJ2-2 TRBV10-3 TRBD2 TGTGCCATCAGTGCGGCACCCAGAGCGGGAAGAACCGGGGAGCTGTTTTTT CAISAAPRAGRTGELFF
few TRBJ2-3 TRBV7-3 . TGTGCCAGCAGCTTAAGGTCGGCAGGGGAGAGAGATACGCAGTATTTT CASSLRSAGERDTQYF
few TRBJ1-1 TRBV5-1 . TGCGCCAGCAGCTCTGGAGGGGCCAAAAACACTGAAGCTTTCTTT CASSSGGAKNTEAFF
. TRBJ2-1 TRBV10-3 . TGTGCCATCAGGCTTGGGATGGAGCAGTTCTTC CAIRLGMEQFF
once TRBJ2-5 TRBV9 . TGTGCCAGCAGCGCGGGACATCAAGAGACCCAGTACTTC CASSAGHQETQYF
few TRBJ1-1 TRBV28 . TGTGCCAGCAGTCTGGAGCTTAGAGCTTTCTTT CASSLELRAFF
. TRBJ1-2 TRBV30 . TGTGCCTGGAAGGAAAGGCAGTATGGCTACACCTTC CAWKERQYGYTF
. TRBJ2-2 TRBV4-1 . TGCGCCAGCAGCCAAGATCCCGGGCTTTCGAACACCGGGGAGCTGTTTTTT CASSQDPGLSNTGELFF
. TRBJ2-7 TRBV18 . TGTGCCAGCTCACCGACCTCGGTGCCCGGGGTAGAGCAGTACTTC CASSPTSVPGVEQYF
. TRBJ1-2 TRBV9 . TGTGCCAGCAGCGTTGGTGGGGGGCTCTATGGCTACACCTTC CASSVGGGLYGYTF
. TRBJ1-2 TRBV6-5 . TGTGCCAGCAGTCAGGCGTACAGGGCGGGAGGCTACACCTTC CASSQAYRAGGYTF
few TRBJ2-1 TRBV7-2 . TGTGCCAGCAGCTTGGGGTTTAATGAGCAGTTCTTC CASSLGFNEQFF
. TRBJ1-1 TRBV2 TRBD1 TGTGCCTCAAGACAGGGAAGTCAGGGCACTGAAGCTTTCTTT CASRQGSQGTEAFF
. TRBJ2-3 TRBV2 TRBD2 TGTGCCAGCAGTTTTAGGGGAGGGGACTCAGATACGCAGTATTTT CASSFRGGDSDTQYF
few TRBJ1-5 TRBV12-5 . TGTGCTAGTGGTTCCGAGGTCCAGCCCCAGCATTTT CASGSEVQPQHF
once TRBJ2-1 TRBV7-8 . TGTGCCAGCAGCTTAAGGCGGGGAATGAGGTACAATGAGCAGTTCTTC CASSLRRGMRYNEQFF
once TRBJ1-3 TRBV5-1 . TGCGCCAGCAGCACAAACACAGGGAGCTCTGGAAACACCATATATTTT CASSTNTGSSGNTIYF
. TRBJ2-3 TRBV10-3 . TGTGCCATCAGTGACAACAATAGGTTCGCAGGGGGGGGCCCAGATACGCAGTATTTT CAISDNNRFAGGGPDTQYF
. TRBJ1-5 TRBV25-1 . TGTGCCAGCGCCCAAGGGAGTCAGCCCCAGCATTTT CASAQGSQPQHF
few TRBJ1-1 TRBV7-9 . TGTGCCAGCAGCTTACAGGCGAACACTGAAGCTTTCTTT CASSLQANTEAFF
. TRBJ1-4 TRBV28 TRBD1 TGTGCCAGCAGTTCCGGACAGGGAAGTGAAAAACTGTTTTTT CASSSGQGSEKLFF
. TRBJ2-7 TRBV11-2 . TGTGCCAGCAGCCCACTATACGAGCAGTACTTC CASSPLYEQYF
. TRBJ2-5 TRBV5-1 . TGCGCCAGCAGCTTGGGGGCGAGAGGGGAGACCCAGTACTTC CASSLGARGETQYF
. TRBJ2-1 TRBV15 TRBD1 TGTGCCACCAGCTCACAGGACAGGTACTCCTACAATGAGCAGTTCTTC CATSSQDRYSYNEQFF
. TRBJ2-7 TRBV4-1 . TGCGCCAGCAGCCCCCACCCCCGGGGGGCTAGCTACGAGCAGTACTTC CASSPHPRGASYEQYF
few TRBJ2-1 TRBV7-6 TRBD2 TGTGCCAGCAGCTTAGGGTCAGCGGGAGGGGCGTCCAATGAGCAGTTCTTC CASSLGSAGGASNEQFF
. TRBJ2-1 TRBV6-6 TRBD2 TGTGCCAGCGGGGGGGCCTACAATGAGCAGTTCTTC CASGGAYNEQFF
. TRBJ1-4 TRBV7-9 TRBD1 TGTGCCAGCAGCTTATGGCAGGGGGCCTTAACTAATGAAAAACTGTTTTTT CASSLWQGALTNEKLFF
. TRBJ2-7 TRBV30 . TGTGCCTGGAGTCGCACCTACGAGCAGTACTTC CAWSRTYEQYF
once TRBJ2-5 TRBV7-6 . TGTGCCAGCAGCTTAGGGGGGCTGGAGACCCAGTACTTC CASSLGGLETQYF
. TRBJ2-2 TRBV7-6 . TGTGCCAGCAGCTCCCGAGCGGTCACCAACACCGGGGAGCTGTTTTTT CASSSRAVTNTGELFF
. TRBJ2-1 TRBV6-6 TRBD2 TGTGCCAGCAGTCACGGGACTAGCGGTTACAATGAGCAGTTCTTC CASSHGTSGYNEQFF
. TRBJ1-5 TRBV10-3 . TGTGCCATCAGTGAGTCGAGAAATAATCAGCCCCAGCATTTT CAISESRNNQPQHF
. TRBJ2-3 TRBV6-5 TRBD1 TGTGCCAGCAGTTACTCGGACAGGGGGACAGATACGCAGTATTTT CASSYSDRGTDTQYF
. TRBJ2-3 TRBV5-4 TRBD1 TGTGCCAGCAGACCGGACAGGTTCACAGATACGCAGTATTTT CASRPDRFTDTQYF
. TRBJ1-1 TRBV19 . TGTGCCAGTAGTACAAGCGGCTGGGGCACTGAAGCTTTCTTT CASSTSGWGTEAFF
. TRBJ2-2 TRBV5-1 . TGCGCCAGCAGCCCGGAAGCGAACACCGGGGAGCTGTTTTTT CASSPEANTGELFF
. TRBJ2-3 TRBV9 . TGTGCCAGCAGCGTAGGGGGGTACAAGGCAGATACGCAGTATTTT CASSVGGYKADTQYF
. TRBJ1-1 TRBV6-6 . TGTGCCAGCAGGGGGGACACTGAAGCTTTCTTT CASRGDTEAFF
. TRBJ1-2 TRBV14 TRBD1 TGTGCCAGCAGCCAACATATACAGGGGGCTGTTGGCTACACCTTC CASSQHIQGAVGYTF